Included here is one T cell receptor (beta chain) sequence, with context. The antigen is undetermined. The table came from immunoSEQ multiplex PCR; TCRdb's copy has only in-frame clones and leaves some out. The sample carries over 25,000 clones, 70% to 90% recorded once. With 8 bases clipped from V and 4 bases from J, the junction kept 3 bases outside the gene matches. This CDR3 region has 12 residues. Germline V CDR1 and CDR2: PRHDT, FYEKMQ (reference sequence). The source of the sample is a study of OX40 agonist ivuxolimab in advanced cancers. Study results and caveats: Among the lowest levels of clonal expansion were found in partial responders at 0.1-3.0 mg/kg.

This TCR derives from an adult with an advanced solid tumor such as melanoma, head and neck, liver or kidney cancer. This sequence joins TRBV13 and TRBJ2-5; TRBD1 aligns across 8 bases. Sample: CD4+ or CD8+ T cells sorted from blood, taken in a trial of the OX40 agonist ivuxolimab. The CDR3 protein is CASGDRLETQYF. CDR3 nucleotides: TGTGCCAGCGGGGACAGGTTAGAGACCCAGTACTTC.